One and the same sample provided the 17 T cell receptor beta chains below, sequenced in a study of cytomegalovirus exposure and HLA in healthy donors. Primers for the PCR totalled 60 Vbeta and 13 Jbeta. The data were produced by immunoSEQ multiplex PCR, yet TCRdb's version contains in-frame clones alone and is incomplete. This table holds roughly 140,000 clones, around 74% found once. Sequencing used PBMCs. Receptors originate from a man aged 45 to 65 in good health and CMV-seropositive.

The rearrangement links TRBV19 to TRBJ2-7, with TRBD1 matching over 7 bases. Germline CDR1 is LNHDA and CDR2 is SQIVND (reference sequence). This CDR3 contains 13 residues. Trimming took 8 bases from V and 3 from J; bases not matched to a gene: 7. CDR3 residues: CASQPTGNYEQYF. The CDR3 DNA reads TGTGCCAGTCAACCGACAGGGAACTACGAGCAGTACTTC.

The CDR3 coding sequence is TGTGCCATCAGTAGTAGTCGGGAGGGCCATGATACGCAGTATTTT. The encoded protein is CAISSSREGHDTQYF. The J gene is TRBJ2-3, the V gene TRBV10-3; TRBD2 matches at 8 bases. The CDR3 runs to 15 residues. Germline assignment: CDR1 ENHRY and CDR2 SYGVKD. V dropped 5 bases and J dropped 6; count of bases not matched to a gene: 10.

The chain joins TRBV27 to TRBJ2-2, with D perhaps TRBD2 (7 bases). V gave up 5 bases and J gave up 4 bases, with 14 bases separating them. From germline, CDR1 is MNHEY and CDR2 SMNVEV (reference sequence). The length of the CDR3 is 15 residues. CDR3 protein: CASSQRGGGTGELFF. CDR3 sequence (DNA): TGTGCCAGCAGTCAACGGGGAGGGGGCACCGGGGAGCTGTTTTTT.

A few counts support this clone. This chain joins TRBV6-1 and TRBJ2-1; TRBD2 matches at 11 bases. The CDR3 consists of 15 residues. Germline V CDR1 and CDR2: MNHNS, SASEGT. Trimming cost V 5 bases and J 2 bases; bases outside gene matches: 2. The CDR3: CASSIAGGTYNEQFF. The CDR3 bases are TGTGCCAGCAGTATAGCGGGAGGGACCTACAATGAGCAGTTCTTC.

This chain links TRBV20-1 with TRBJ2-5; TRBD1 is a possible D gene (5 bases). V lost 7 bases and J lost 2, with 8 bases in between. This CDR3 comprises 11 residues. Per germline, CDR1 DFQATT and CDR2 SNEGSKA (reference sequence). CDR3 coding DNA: TGCAGTGGACAGCATCAAGAGACCCAGTACTTC. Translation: CSGQHQETQYF.

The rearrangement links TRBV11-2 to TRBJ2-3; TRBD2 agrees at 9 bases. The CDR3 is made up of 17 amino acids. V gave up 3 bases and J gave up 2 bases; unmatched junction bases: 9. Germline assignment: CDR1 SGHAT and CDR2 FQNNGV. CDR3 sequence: CASSFLFSGSPTDTQYF. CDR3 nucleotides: TGTGCCAGCAGCTTCTTATTTAGCGGGAGTCCCACAGATACGCAGTATTTT.

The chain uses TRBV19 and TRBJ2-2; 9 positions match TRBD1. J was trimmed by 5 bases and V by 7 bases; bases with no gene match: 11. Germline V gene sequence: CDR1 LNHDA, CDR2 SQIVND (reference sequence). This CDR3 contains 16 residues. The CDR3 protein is CASKRGQGYSTGELFF. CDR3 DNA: TGTGCCAGTAAAAGGGGACAGGGATACTCGACCGGGGAGCTGTTTTTT. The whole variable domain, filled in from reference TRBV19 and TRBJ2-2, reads DGGITQSPKYLFRKEGQNVTLSCEQNLNHDAMYWYRQDPGQGLRLIYYSQIVNDFQKGDIAEGYSVSREKKESFPLTVTSAQKNPTAFYLCASKRGQGYSTGELFFGEGSRLTVL.

The CDR3 DNA follows: TGTGCCAGCAGCCTACAGGGGATTGGCTATGGCTACACCTTC. It encodes CASSLQGIGYGYTF. The chain carries TRBV5-4 and TRBJ1-2; 7 bases are shared with TRBD1. This CDR3 spans 14 amino acids. The V and J ends lost 4 bases and 4 bases, in that order; junction bases with no gene match: 7. Looked up from germline, CDR1 is SGHNT and CDR2 is YYREEE (reference sequence).

CDR3: CASGRLAFDEQFF. CDR3 coding DNA: TGTGCCAGCGGTAGGCTAGCCTTCGATGAGCAGTTCTTC. The chain uses TRBV6-1 and TRBJ2-1, with D tentatively TRBD2 (5 bases). The CDR3 has 13 amino acids. Trimming cost V 8 bases and J 8 bases, with 16 bases left between them. Germline CDR1 MNHNS, CDR2 SASEGT.

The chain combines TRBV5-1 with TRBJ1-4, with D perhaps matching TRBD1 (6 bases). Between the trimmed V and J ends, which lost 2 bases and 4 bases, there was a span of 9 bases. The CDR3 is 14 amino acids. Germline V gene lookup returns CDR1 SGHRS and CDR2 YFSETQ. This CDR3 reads CASSLTGNNEKLFF. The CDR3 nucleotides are TGCGCCAGCAGCTTAACAGGGAATAATGAAAAACTGTTTTTT.

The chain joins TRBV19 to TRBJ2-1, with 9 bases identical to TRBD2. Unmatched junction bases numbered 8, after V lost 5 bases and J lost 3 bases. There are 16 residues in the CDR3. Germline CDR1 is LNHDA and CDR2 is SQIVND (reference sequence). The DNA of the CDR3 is TGTGCCAGTAGTGGCCGAACTAGCGGGCACTACAATGAGCAGTTCTTC. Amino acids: CASSGRTSGHYNEQFF.

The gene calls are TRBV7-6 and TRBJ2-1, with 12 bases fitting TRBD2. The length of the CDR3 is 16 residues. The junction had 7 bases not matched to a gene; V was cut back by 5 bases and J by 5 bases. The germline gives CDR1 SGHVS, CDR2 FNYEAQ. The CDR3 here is CASSPSGRAVHNEQFF. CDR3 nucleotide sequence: TGTGCCAGCAGCCCTAGCGGGAGGGCCGTCCACAATGAGCAGTTCTTC.

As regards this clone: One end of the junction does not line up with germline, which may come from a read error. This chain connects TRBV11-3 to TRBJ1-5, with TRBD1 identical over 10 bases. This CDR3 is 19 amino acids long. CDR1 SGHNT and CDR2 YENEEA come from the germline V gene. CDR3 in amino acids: CASSFSGTGELCGKQPQHF. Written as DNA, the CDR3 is TGTGCCAGCAGCTTTTCCGGGACAGGGGAACTGTGTGGCAAACAGCCCCAGCATTTT. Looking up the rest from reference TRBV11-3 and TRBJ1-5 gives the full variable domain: EAGVVQSPRYKIIEKKQPVAFWCNPISGHNTLYWYLQNLGQGPELLIRYENEEAVDDSQLPKDRFSAERLKGVDSTLKIQPAELGDSAVYLCASSFSGTGELCGKQPQHFGDGTRLSIL.

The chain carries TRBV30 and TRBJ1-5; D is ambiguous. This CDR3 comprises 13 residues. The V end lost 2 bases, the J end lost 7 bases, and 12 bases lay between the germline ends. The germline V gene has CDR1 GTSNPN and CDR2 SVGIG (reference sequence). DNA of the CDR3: TGTGCCTGGAGTAACGGGGAGGGCCAGCCCCAGCATTTT. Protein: CAWSNGEGQPQHF.

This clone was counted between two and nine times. CDR3 DNA sequence: TGTGCCAGCAGCGTAGGATGTAGCGGGAGAATCTTAGGGAATGAGCAGTTCTTC. As protein: CASSVGCSGRILGNEQFF. The chain carries TRBV9 and TRBJ2-1, with 9 bases that match TRBD2. Germline lookup yields CDR1 SGDLS and CDR2 YYNGEE. The V segment lost 0 bases and the J segment 7 bases; nucleotides outside the gene matches: 14. CDR3 length: 18 amino acids.

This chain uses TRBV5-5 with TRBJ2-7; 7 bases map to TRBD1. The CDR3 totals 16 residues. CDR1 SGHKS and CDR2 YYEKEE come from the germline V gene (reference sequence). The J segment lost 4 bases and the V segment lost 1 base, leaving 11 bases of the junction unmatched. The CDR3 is CASSLIPAVQGYEQYF. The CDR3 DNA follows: TGTGCCAGCAGCTTGATTCCGGCAGTACAGGGGTACGAGCAGTACTTC. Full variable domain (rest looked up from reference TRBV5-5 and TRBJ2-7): DAGVTQSPTHLIKTRGQQVTLRCSPISGHKSVSWYQQVLGQGPQFIFQYYEKEERGRGNFPDRFSARQFPNYSSELNVNALLLGDSALYLCASSLIPAVQGYEQYFGPGTRLTVT.

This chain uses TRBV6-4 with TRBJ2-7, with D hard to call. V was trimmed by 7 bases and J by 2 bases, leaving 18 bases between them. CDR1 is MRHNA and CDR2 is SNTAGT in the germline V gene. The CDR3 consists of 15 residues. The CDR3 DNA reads TGTGCCAGCAACAGCCCAGGCTGGCCTCCCTACGAGCAGTACTTC. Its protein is CASNSPGWPPYEQYF.